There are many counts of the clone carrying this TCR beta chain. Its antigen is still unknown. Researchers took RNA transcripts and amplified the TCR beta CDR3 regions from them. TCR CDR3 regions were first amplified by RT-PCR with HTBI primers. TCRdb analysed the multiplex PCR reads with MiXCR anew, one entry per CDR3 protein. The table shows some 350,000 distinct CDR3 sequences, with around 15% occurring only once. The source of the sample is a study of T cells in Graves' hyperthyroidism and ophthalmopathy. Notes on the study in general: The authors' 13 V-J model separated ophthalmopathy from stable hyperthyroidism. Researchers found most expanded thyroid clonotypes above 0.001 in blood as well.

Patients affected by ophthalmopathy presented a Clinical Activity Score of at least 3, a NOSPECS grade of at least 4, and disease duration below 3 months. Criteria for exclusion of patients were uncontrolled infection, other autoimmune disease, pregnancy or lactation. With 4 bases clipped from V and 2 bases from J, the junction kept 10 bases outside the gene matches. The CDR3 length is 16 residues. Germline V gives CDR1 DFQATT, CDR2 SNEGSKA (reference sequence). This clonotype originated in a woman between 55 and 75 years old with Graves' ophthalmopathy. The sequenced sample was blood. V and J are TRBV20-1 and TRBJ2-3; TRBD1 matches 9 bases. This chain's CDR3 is CSATSPGQGFTDTQYF. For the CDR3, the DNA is TGCAGTGCTACCTCACCGGGACAGGGCTTCACAGATACGCAGTATTTT.